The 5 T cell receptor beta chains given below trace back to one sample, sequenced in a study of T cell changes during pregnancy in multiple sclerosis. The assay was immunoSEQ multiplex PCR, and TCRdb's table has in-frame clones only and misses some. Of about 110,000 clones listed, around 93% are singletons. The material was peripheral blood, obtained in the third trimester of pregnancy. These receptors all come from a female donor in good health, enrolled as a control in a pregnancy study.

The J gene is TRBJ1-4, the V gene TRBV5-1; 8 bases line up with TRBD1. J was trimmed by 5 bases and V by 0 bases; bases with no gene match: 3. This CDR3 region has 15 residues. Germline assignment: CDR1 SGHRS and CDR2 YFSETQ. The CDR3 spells CASSLGTGPNEKLFF. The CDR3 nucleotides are TGCGCCAGCAGCTTGGGGACAGGGCCCAATGAAAAACTGTTTTTT.

The CDR3 sequence: CAWTHTQEDSNQPQHF. The CDR3 nucleotides read TGTGCCTGGACCCACACCCAAGAGGATAGCAATCAGCCCCAGCATTTT. This sequence joins TRBV30 and TRBJ1-5; D not certain. Trimming left V 4 bases short and J 0 bases short, with 16 bases between. The germline CDR1 and CDR2 sequences are GTSNPN and SVGIG (reference sequence). The CDR3 totals 16 residues.

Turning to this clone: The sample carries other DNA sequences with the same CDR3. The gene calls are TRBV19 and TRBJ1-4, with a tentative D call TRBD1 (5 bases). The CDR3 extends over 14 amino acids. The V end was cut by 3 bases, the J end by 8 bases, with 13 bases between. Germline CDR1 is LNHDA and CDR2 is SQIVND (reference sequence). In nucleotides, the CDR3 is TGTGCCAGTAGTATTGGGCAGGGCGGCGAAAAACTGTTTTTT. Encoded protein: CASSIGQGGEKLFF.

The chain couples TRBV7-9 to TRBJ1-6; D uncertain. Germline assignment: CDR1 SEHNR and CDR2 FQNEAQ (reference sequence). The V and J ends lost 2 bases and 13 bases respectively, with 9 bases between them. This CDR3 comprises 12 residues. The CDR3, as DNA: TGTGCCAGCAGCTTATCACGGCGGCCCCTCCACTTT. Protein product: CASSLSRRPLHF.

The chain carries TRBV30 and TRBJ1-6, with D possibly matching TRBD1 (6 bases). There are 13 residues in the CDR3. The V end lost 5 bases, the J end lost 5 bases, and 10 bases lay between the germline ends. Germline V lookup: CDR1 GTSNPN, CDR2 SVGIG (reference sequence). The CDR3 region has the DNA TGTGCCTGGCTTCGACAGGATAATTCACCCCTCCACTTT. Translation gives CAWLRQDNSPLHF.